These 5 T cell receptor beta chains were all obtained from the same sample, sequenced in a study of T cells in Graves' hyperthyroidism and ophthalmopathy. The source material, RNA transcripts, was used to amplify TCR beta CDR3 regions. When the TCR CDR3 underwent first-round RT-PCR, the HTBI primer set was used. Using its own MiXCR run on the multiplex PCR reads, TCRdb lists one record per CDR3 protein. This table holds over 45,000 distinct CDR3 sequences, 49% found once. What was sequenced was blood. Every receptor here comes from a woman in her twenties or thirties with Graves' ophthalmopathy.

The chain couples TRBV6-5 to TRBJ1-1; D uncertain. Germline CDR1 is MNHEY and CDR2 is SVGAGI. V was shortened by 6 bases and J by 8 bases, with 13 bases between the two germline ends. The CDR3 totals 12 residues. CDR3 in DNA: TGTGCCAGCAGCTCCCTAGCAAGAGAAGCTTTCTTT. The encoded protein is CASSSLAREAFF.

This clonotype was counted only a few times. This chain uses TRBV18 with TRBJ2-6; D perhaps matches TRBD2 (5 bases). V dropped 4 bases and J dropped 4 bases, with 11 bases sitting between them. Germline loops: CDR1 KGHSH, CDR2 LQKENI. The CDR3 sequence is 15 residues long. The CDR3 DNA follows: TGTGCCAGCTCACTACGAGGGCTCGGGGCCAACGTCCTGACTTTC. Protein sequence: CASSLRGLGANVLTF.

V usage is TRBV15 and J usage is TRBJ2-3; 9 bases align to TRBD2. Germline CDR1 is LNHNV and CDR2 is YYDKDF (reference sequence). The CDR3 has 15 residues. V was pared by 0 bases and J by 6 bases, with 4 bases of the junction left unmatched. CDR3 in DNA: TGTGCCACCAGCAGAGATGGAGCGGGAGGTGATACGCAGTATTTT. It is translated as CATSRDGAGGDTQYF.

This clonotype appeared many times. V gene TRBV27 combines with J gene TRBJ2-1; D uncertain. The germline V and J ends were trimmed by 3 bases and 0 bases, with 12 bases remaining between them. Per the germline V gene, CDR1 is MNHEY and CDR2 is SMNVEV (reference sequence). This CDR3 has 16 residues. DNA of the CDR3: TGTGCCAGCAGTTTCATTGGACGGAGCTCCTACAATGAGCAGTTCTTC. It codes for CASSFIGRSSYNEQFF.

This clonotype was picked up one time. The chain couples TRBV14 to TRBJ2-3; 10 bases align to TRBD2. The CDR3 contains 15 residues. From germline, CDR1 is SGHDN and CDR2 FVKESK. Trimming took 0 bases from V and 11 from J; bases not matched to a gene: 8. In DNA form, the CDR3 reads TGTGCCAGCAGCCAAGATGCTAGCGGGAGAAATGAGCAGTATTTT. It codes for CASSQDASGRNEQYF.